This TCR beta chain is from a study of blood T cell repertoires in COVID-19. Trimming took 6 bases from V and 0 from J; bases not matched to a gene: 5. Germline loops: CDR1 MGHDK, CDR2 SYGVNS. CDR3 length: 16 residues. Assay used: immunoSEQ multiplex PCR; TCRdb lists only in-frame clones, some missing. Found here are 650,000 to 800,000 clones, around 90% of them singletons; the top ten hold roughly 0.26%. The sample was peripheral blood. The TCR comes from a woman aged 18-29 years with acute or convalescent COVID-19. This chain connects TRBV25-1 to TRBJ1-6, with 7 bases matching TRBD1. The CDR3 sequence is CASSEDRSSYNSPLHF. CDR3 bases: TGTGCCAGCAGCGAGGACAGGAGCTCCTATAATTCACCCCTCCACTTT.